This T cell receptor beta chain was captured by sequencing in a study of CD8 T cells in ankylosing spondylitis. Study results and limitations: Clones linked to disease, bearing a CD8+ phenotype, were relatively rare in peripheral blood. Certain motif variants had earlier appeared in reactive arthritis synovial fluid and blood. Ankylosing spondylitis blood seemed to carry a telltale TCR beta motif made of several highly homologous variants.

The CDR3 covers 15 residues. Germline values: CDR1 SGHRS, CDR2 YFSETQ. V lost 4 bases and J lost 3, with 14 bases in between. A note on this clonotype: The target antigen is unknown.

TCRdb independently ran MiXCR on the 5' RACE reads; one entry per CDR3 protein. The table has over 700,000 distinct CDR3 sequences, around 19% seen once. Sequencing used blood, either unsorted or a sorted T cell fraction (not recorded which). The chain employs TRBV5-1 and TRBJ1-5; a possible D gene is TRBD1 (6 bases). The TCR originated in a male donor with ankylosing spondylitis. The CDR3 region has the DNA TGCGCCAGCAGCCAGCCCGGACAGCTCAATCAGCCCCAGCATTTT. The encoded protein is CASSQPGQLNQPQHF.